This T cell receptor beta chain was sequenced in a study of blood T cell repertoires in COVID-19. Whole-study context: The study drew acute and convalescent COVID-19 samples from the United States, Italy and Spain.

Original processing methods: Reference gene primer amplification in the assay estimated nucleated cell counts. Assay: immunoSEQ multiplex PCR; the TCRdb copy retains only in-frame clones and omits some. Clonal size and the V and J genes are those of that table, whereas D and trimming came from the DNA. This table has 170,000 or so clones, about 90% appearing once. Participant age was about 18 to 100 years, and participants resided in 20 to 30 US areas. Recovered participants had two consecutive negative NP/OP PCR tests, healthcare professional clearance, or symptom resolution. The CDR3 is made up of 15 amino acids. Germline V gives CDR1 LGHDT, CDR2 YNNKEL (reference sequence). V shed 5 bases and J 1 base; nucleotides not matched to a gene: 7.

V usage is TRBV3-1 (or the pseudogene TRBV3-2) and J usage is TRBJ2-5; 7 bases map to TRBD1. The clonotype originates from a woman aged 45 to 65 who had recovered from COVID-19. The sample comprised PBMCs or T cells enriched from blood (not recorded which). CDR3 protein: CASSYRTGPQETQYF. CDR3 nucleotide sequence: TGTGCCAGCAGCTATCGGACAGGACCCCAAGAGACCCAGTACTTC.